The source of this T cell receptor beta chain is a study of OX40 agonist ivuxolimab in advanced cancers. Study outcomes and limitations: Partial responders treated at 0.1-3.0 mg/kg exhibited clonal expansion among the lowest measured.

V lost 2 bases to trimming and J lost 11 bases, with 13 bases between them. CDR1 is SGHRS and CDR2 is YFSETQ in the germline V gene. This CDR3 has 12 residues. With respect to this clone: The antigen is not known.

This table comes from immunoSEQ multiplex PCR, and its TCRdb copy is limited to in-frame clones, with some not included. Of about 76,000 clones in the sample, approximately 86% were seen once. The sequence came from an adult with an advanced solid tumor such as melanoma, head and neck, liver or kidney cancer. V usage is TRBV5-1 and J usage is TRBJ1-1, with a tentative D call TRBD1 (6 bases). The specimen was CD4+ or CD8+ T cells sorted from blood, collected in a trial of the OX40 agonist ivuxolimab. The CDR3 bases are TGCGCCAGCAGCTTAGGGGGGATCGGGGCTTTCTTT. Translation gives CASSLGGIGAFF.